This T cell receptor (beta chain) was found in a study of cytomegalovirus exposure and HLA in healthy donors. Study-level points and caveats: Reports described diagnosis of cytomegalovirus status by the classifier as highly specific and sensitive. It was confirmed in vitro that a few of the CMV-associated chains were specific for CMV antigens. Most TCR sequences proved rare, with some public TCRs found in many donors.

Trimming took off 11 bases at V and 8 bases at J, with 19 bases between the two ends. CDR1 is ENHRY and CDR2 is SYGVKD in the germline V gene. The CDR3 loop spans 13 amino acids. Profiling relied on immunoSEQ multiplex PCR, and the TCRdb table lists in-frame clones only, not all of them. The sample lists 130,000 or so clones; about 91% were seen once. For this clone: What it binds is not known.

Sequencing was carried out using PBMCs. This chain uses TRBV10-3 with TRBJ2-1; the D gene is possibly TRBD2 (6 bases). This receptor was taken from a woman under 30 in good health and CMV-seropositive. CDR3 loop: CASEGEEAHEQFF. The CDR3 DNA is TGTGCCTCCGAAGGGGAGGAGGCGCATGAGCAGTTCTTC.